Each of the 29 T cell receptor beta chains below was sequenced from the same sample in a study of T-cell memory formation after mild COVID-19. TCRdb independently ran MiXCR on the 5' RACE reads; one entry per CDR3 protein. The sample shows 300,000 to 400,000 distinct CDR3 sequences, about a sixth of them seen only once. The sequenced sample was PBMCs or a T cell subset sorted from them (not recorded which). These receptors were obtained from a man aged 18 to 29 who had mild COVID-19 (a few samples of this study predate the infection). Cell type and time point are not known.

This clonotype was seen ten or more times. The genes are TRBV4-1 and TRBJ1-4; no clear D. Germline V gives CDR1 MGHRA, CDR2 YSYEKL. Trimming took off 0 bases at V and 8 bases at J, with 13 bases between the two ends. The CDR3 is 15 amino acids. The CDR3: CASSQEGSLGEKLFF. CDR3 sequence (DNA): TGCGCCAGCAGCCAAGAAGGCAGTTTGGGAGAAAAACTGTTTTTT.

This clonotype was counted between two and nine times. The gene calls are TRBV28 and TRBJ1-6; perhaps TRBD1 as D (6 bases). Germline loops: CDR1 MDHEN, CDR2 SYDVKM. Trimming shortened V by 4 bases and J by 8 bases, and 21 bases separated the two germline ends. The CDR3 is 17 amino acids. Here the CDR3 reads CASSSITGTSGDSPLHF. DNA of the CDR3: TGTGCCAGCAGTTCGATCACCGGGACATCCGGCGATTCACCCCTCCACTTT.

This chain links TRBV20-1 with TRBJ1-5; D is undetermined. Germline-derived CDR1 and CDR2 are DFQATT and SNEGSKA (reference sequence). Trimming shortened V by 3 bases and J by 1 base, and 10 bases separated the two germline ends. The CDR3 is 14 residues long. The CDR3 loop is CSARISGSNQPQHF. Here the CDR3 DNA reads TGCAGTGCTAGGATCTCCGGGAGCAATCAGCCCCAGCATTTT.

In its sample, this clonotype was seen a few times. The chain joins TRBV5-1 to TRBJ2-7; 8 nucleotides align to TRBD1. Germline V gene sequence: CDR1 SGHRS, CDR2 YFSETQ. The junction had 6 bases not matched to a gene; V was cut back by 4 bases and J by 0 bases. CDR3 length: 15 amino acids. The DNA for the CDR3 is TGCGCCAGCAGCCCGACAGGGGACAGCTCCTACGAGCAGTACGTC. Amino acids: CASSPTGDSSYEQYV.

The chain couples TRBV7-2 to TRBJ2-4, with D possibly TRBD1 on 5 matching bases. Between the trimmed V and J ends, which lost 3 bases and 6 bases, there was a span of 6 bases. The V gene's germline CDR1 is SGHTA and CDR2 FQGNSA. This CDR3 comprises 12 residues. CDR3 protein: CASSFQGNIQYF. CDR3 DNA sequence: TGTGCCAGCAGCTTCCAGGGAAACATTCAGTACTTC.

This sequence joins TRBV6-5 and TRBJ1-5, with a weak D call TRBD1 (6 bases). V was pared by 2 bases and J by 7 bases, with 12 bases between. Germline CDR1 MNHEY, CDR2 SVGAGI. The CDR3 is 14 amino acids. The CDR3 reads CASSYTGNGQPQHF. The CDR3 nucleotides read TGTGCCAGCAGTTACACAGGGAACGGGCAGCCCCAGCATTTT.

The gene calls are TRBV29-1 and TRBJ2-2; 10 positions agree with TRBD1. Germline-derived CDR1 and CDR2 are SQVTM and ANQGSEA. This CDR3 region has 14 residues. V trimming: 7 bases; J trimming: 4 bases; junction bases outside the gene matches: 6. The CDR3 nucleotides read TGCAGCGGACAGGGGGCCGGGGTCACCGGGGAGCTGTTTTTT. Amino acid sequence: CSGQGAGVTGELFF.

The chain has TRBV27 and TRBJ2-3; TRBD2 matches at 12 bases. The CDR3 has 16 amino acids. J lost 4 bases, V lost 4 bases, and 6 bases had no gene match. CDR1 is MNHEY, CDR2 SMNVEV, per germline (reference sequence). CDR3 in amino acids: CASSSRTSGVPDTQYF. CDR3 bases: TGTGCCAGCAGTTCGCGGACTAGCGGGGTCCCAGATACGCAGTATTTT.

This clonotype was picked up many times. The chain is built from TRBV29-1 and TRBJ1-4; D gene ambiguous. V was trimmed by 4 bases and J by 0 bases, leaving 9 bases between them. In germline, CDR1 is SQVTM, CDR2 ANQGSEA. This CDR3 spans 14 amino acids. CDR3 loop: CSVAWGATNEKLFF. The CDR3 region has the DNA TGCAGCGTTGCATGGGGAGCAACTAATGAAAAACTGTTTTTT.

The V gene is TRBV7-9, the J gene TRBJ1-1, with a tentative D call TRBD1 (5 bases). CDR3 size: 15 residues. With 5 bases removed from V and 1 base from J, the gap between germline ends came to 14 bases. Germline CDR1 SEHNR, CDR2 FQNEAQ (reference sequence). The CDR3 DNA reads TGTGCCAGCAGCCCGGGACTCTCGACGAACACTGAAGCTTTCTTT. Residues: CASSPGLSTNTEAFF.

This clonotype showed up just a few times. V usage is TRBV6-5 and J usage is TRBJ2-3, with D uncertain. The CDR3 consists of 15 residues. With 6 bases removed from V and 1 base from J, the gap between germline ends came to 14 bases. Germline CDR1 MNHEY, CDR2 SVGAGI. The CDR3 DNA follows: TGTGCCAGCAGCCCGACTGTGATTCGCACAGATACGCAGTATTTT. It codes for CASSPTVIRTDTQYF.

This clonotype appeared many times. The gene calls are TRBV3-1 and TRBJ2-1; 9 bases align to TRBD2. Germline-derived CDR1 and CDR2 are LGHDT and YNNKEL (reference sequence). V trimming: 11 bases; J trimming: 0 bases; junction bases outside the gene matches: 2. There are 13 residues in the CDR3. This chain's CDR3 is CAAGGSSYNEQFF. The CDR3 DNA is TGTGCCGCGGGGGGGAGCTCCTACAATGAGCAGTTCTTC.

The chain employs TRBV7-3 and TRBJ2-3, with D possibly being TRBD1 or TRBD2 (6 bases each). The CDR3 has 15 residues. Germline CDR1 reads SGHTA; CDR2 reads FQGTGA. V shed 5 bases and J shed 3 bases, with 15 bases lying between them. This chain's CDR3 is CASSQTRGVTDTQYF. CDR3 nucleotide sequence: TGTGCCAGCAGCCAGACTAGGGGGGTGACAGATACGCAGTATTTT.

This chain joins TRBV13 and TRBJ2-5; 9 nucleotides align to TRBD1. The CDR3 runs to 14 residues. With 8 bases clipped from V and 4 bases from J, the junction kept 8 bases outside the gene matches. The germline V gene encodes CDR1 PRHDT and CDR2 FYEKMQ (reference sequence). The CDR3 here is CASGKGTGRETQYF. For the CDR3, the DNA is TGTGCCAGCGGTAAAGGGACAGGGAGAGAGACCCAGTACTTC.

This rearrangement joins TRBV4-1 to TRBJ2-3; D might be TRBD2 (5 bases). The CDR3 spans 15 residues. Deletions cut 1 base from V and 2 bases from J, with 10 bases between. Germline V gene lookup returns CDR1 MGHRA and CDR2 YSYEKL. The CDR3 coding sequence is TGCGCCAGCAGCCAAGGAGAGGGTCTCACAGATACGCAGTATTTT. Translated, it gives CASSQGEGLTDTQYF.

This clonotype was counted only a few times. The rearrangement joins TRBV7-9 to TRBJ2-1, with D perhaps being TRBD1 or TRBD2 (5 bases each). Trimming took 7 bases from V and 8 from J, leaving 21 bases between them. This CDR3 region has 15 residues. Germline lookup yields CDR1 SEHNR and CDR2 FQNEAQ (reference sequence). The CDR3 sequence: CASTSLNGRGDEQFF. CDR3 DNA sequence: TGTGCCAGCACCTCTCTGAACGGACGGGGCGATGAGCAGTTCTTC.

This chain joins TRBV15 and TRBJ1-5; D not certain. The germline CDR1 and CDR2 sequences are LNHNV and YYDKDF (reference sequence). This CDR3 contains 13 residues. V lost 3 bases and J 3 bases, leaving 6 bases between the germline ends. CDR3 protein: CATSRLSNQPQHF. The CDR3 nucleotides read TGTGCCACCAGCAGGTTATCCAATCAGCCCCAGCATTTT.

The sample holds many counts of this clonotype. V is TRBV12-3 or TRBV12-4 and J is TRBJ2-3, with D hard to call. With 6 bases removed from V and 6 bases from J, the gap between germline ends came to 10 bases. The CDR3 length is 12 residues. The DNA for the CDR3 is TGTGCCAGCAGACCCCTTGGGGATACGCAGTATTTT. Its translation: CASRPLGDTQYF.

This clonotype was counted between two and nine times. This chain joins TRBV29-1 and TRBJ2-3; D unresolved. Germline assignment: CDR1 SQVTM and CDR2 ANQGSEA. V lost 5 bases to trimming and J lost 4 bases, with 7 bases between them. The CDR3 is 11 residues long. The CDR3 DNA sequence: TGCAGCGTTCACCTACCAGATACGCAGTATTTT. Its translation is CSVHLPDTQYF.

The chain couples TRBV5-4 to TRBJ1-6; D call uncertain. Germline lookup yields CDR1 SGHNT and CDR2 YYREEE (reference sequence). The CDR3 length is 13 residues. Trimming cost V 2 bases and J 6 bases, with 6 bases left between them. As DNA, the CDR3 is TGTGCCAGCAGCTTTCTGAGTAATTCACCCCTCCACTTT. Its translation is CASSFLSNSPLHF.

DNA for the CDR3: TGTGCCAGCAGCTTAGATCAACTAGACGAGCAGTTCTTC. As protein: CASSLDQLDEQFF. The V gene is TRBV7-2, the J gene TRBJ2-1; possible D gene TRBD2, 5 bases. Trimming took off 1 base at V and 10 bases at J, with 11 bases between the two ends. The CDR3 loop spans 13 amino acids. Germline V gives CDR1 SGHTA, CDR2 FQGNSA.

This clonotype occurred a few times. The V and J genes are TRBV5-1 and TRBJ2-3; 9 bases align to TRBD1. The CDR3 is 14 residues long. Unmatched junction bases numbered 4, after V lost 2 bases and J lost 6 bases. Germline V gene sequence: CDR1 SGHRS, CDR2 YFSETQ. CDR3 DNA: TGCGCCAGCAGCTTTGGACAGGGGTTGGATACGCAGTATTTT. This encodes CASSFGQGLDTQYF.

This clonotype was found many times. The CDR3 protein is CASSPYSSGNTIYF. CDR3 in DNA: TGCGCCAGCAGCCCGTATTCGTCTGGAAACACCATATATTTT. The V and J genes are TRBV5-1 and TRBJ1-3; D ambiguous. Trimming stripped 4 bases from V and 1 base from J, with 9 bases between. This CDR3 is built from 14 residues. Germline lookup yields CDR1 SGHRS and CDR2 YFSETQ.

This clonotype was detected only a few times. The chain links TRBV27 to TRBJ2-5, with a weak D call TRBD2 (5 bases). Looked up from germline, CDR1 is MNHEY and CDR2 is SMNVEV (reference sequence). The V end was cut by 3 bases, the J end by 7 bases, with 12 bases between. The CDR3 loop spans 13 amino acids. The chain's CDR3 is CASSFHVAGTQYF. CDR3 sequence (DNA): TGTGCCAGCAGTTTTCACGTCGCGGGGACCCAGTACTTC.

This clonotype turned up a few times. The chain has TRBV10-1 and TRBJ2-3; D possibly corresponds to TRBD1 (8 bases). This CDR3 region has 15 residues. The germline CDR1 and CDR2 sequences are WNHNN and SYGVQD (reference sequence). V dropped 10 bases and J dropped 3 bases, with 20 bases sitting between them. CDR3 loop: CATSSDREGTDTQYF. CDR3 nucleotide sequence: TGCGCCACCTCGTCGGACAGGGAGGGTACAGATACGCAGTATTTT.

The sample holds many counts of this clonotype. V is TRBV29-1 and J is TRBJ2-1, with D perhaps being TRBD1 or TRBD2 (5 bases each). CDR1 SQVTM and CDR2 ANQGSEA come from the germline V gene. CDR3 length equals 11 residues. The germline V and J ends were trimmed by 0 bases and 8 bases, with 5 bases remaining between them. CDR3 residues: CSVEEGDEQFF. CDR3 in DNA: TGCAGCGTTGAAGAGGGGGATGAGCAGTTCTTC.

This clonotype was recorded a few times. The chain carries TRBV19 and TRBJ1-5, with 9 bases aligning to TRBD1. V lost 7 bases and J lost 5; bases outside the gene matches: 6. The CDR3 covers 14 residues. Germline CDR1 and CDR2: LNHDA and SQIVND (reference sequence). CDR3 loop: CASTSGDRDQPQHF. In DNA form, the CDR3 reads TGTGCCAGTACCTCCGGGGACAGGGATCAGCCCCAGCATTTT.

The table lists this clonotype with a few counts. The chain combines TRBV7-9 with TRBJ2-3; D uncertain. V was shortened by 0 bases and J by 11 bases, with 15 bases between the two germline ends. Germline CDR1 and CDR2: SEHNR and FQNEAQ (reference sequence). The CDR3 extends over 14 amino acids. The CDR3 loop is CASSLAAAASGQYF. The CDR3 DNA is TGTGCCAGCAGCTTAGCGGCAGCCGCAAGTGGGCAGTATTTT.

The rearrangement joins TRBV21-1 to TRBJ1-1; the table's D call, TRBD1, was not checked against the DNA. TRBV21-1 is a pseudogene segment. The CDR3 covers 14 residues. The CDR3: CASYPYRGNTEAFF. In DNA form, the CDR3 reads TGTGCCAGCTACCCTTACAGGGGGAACACTGAAGCTTTCTTT.